This T cell receptor beta chain was recorded in a study of T cell responses to AZD1222 COVID-19 vaccine. Study-level results: AZD1222 recipients seropositive at baseline numbered only five to seven. Repertoires were obtained solely post-peak T cell response.

This CDR3 region has 15 residues. The trim removed 5 bases at V and 2 bases at J, leaving 5 bases unmatched. Germline V gene lookup returns CDR1 SGHAT and CDR2 FQNNGV. Only in-frame clones appear in the TCRdb table, and some are missing; sequencing was by immunoSEQ multiplex PCR. The table records some 150,000 clones, approximately 87% of them present only once. To note about this clone: Its target is not known.

The TCR sequence derives from an adult who received the AZD1222 COVID-19 vaccine. The input for sequencing was peripheral blood, taken 28 days after the second AZD1222 dose. V usage is TRBV11-2 and J usage is TRBJ2-7; 11 bases line up with TRBD2. CDR3 in amino acids: CASSPRLAGTYEQYF. CDR3 DNA sequence: TGTGCCAGCAGCCCCCGACTAGCGGGGACCTACGAGCAGTACTTC.